The clone carrying this TCR beta chain was seen a single time. The data originate from a study of cytomegalovirus exposure and HLA in healthy donors. Sequencing was performed with immunoSEQ multiplex PCR; in TCRdb, only in-frame clones are kept and a portion is missing. The sample lists 300,000 to 450,000 clones, 80% to 90% occurring once. This CDR3 is 14 amino acids long. Trimming removed 7 bases from V and 6 bases from J; junction bases left unmatched: 11. Germline loops: CDR1 SNHLY, CDR2 FYNNEI. The sequencing sample was made of PBMCs. The chain couples TRBV2 to TRBJ2-7; 8 bases line up with TRBD2. The TCR was taken from a woman aged 18-30 years in good health and CMV-seronegative. CDR3 nucleotide sequence: TGTGCCAGCACTGAGCTAAGCGGGAGTTCCGAGCAGTACTTC. Translation: CASTELSGSSEQYF.